This passage covers 7 T cell receptor beta chains from one sample sequenced in a study of blood T cell repertoires in COVID-19. Here immunoSEQ multiplex PCR was the method, and the copy in TCRdb shows in-frame clones only, minus some. Here the sample spans hundreds of thousands of clones, about 90% being singletons. Sequencing was done on a sample of PBMCs or T cells enriched from blood (not recorded which). Receptors originate from a woman aged 25-40 years who had recovered from COVID-19.

This clone was seen a few times. Other DNA sequences in this sample translate to the same CDR3. V and J are TRBV28 and TRBJ2-7, with 8 bases aligning to TRBD2. Germline-derived CDR1 and CDR2 are MDHEN and SYDVKM. The J segment lost 1 base and the V segment lost 8 bases, leaving 4 bases of the junction unmatched. The CDR3 totals 13 residues. CDR3 sequence reads: CASSSGSSYEQYF. The CDR3 DNA reads as TGTGCCAGCTCTAGCGGGTCATCCTACGAGCAGTACTTC. Drawing the rest from reference TRBV28 and TRBJ2-7, the complete variable domain is DVKVTQSSRYLVKRTGEKVFLECVQDMDHENMFWYRQDPGLGLRLIYFSYDVKMKEKGDIPEGYSVSREKKERFSLILESASTNQTSMYLCASSSGSSYEQYFGPGTRLTVT.

This chain connects TRBV27 to TRBJ1-5, with D perhaps TRBD1 (6 bases). Per germline, CDR1 MNHEY and CDR2 SMNVEV (reference sequence). The CDR3 consists of 14 residues. V was shortened by 5 bases and J by 6 bases, with 14 bases between the two germline ends. The DNA of the CDR3 is TGTGCCAGCAGTATACAGGGAGTGGGTCAGCCCCAGCATTTT. This codes for CASSIQGVGQPQHF.

V usage is TRBV19 and J usage is TRBJ2-3; the match to TRBD2 covers 12 bases. The CDR3 has 15 residues. Per the germline V gene, CDR1 is LNHDA and CDR2 is SQIVND (reference sequence). Trimming cost V 6 bases and J 2 bases; bases outside gene matches: 3. CDR3 in DNA: TGTGCCAGTAGGACTAGCGGGGGCAACACAGATACGCAGTATTTT. Translated, it gives CASRTSGGNTDTQYF.

The chain couples TRBV5-1 to TRBJ2-2; 9 bases line up with TRBD1. This CDR3 spans 14 amino acids. Trimming removed 4 bases from V and 6 bases from J; junction bases left unmatched: 4. Germline V gene lookup returns CDR1 SGHRS and CDR2 YFSETQ. The CDR3 sequence is CASSPGQGAGELFF. The CDR3 nucleotides are TGCGCCAGCAGCCCGGGACAGGGAGCCGGGGAGCTGTTTTTT.

The V and J genes are TRBV27 and TRBJ2-3, with unresolved D. Germline-derived CDR1 and CDR2 are MNHEY and SMNVEV (reference sequence). This CDR3 is built from 13 residues. With 7 bases removed from V and 6 bases from J, the gap between germline ends came to 14 bases. This CDR3 is CASTPTPWDTQYF. In nucleotides, the CDR3 is TGTGCCAGCACCCCTACCCCCTGGGATACGCAGTATTTT.

V is TRBV5-6 and J is TRBJ1-5; no reliable D call. Trimming stripped 0 bases from V and 0 bases from J, with 4 bases between. This CDR3 has 14 amino acids. Germline CDR1 SGHDT, CDR2 YYEEEE. CDR3: CASSLGASNQPQHF. In DNA form, the CDR3 reads TGTGCCAGCAGCTTGGGGGCTAGCAATCAGCCCCAGCATTTT.

This clone was detected only a few times. This chain joins TRBV28 and TRBJ2-1; 8 positions match TRBD1. The V segment lost 1 base and the J segment 4 bases; nucleotides outside the gene matches: 6. The CDR3 loop spans 16 amino acids. Germline V gene lookup returns CDR1 MDHEN and CDR2 SYDVKM. The CDR3 spells CASSLYRTGIYNEQFF. CDR3 sequence (DNA): TGTGCCAGCAGTTTATACCGGACAGGGATTTACAATGAGCAGTTCTTC. Complete variable domain (other parts from reference TRBV28 and TRBJ2-1): DVKVTQSSRYLVKRTGEKVFLECVQDMDHENMFWYRQDPGLGLRLIYFSYDVKMKEKGDIPEGYSVSREKKERFSLILESASTNQTSMYLCASSLYRTGIYNEQFFGPGTRLTVL.